This T cell receptor (beta chain) was sequenced for a study of T cell changes during pregnancy in multiple sclerosis. The CDR3 runs 15 residues. The germline V gene encodes CDR1 SEHNR and CDR2 FQNEAQ (reference sequence). V was pared by 5 bases and J by 0 bases, with 11 bases between. Some clones are missing from TCRdb's copy, which holds only in-frame ones; the method was immunoSEQ multiplex PCR. This repertoire shows 130,000 or so clones, approximately 93% found once; its top ten account for under 7%. Sequencing was performed on peripheral blood, taken before pregnancy. This chain joins TRBV7-9 and TRBJ2-1; no reliable D call. This TCR came from a female donor with multiple sclerosis, enrolled in a pregnancy study. CDR3 sequence reads: CASSATFSSYNEQFF. DNA of the CDR3: TGTGCCAGCAGCGCGACATTTAGCTCCTACAATGAGCAGTTCTTC.